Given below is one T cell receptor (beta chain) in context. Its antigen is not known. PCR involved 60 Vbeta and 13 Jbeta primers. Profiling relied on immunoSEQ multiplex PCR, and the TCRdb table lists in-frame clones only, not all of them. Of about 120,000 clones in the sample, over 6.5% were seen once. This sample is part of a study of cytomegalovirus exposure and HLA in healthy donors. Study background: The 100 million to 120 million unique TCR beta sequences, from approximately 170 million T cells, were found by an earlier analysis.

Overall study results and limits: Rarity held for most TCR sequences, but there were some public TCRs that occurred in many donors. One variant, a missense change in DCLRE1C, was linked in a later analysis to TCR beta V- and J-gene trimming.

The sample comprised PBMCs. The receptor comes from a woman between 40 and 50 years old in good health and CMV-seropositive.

DNA for the CDR3: TGTGCCAGCTGTAAAGTGACAGGGGCTCCGAATCAGCCCCAGCATTTT. As protein: CASCKVTGAPNQPQHF. This chain joins TRBV6-1 and TRBJ1-5, with TRBD1 matching over 8 bases. Germline V lookup: CDR1 MNHNS, CDR2 SASEGT. CDR3 length equals 16 residues. The V and J ends lost 8 bases and 4 bases, in that order; junction bases with no gene match: 13.